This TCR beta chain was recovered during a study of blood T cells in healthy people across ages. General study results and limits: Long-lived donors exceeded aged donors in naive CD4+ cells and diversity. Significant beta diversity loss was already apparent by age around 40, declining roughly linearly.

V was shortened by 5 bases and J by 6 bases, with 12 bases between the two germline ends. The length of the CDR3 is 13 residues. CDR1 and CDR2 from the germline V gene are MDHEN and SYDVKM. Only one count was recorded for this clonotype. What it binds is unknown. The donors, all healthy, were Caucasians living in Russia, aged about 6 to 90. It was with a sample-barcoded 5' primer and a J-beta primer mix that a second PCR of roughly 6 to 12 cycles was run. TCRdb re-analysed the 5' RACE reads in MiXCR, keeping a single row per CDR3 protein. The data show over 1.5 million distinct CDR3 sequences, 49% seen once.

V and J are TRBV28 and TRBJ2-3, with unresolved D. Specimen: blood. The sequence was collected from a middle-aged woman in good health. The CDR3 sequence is CASSRRTWDTQYF. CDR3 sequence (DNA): TGTGCCAGCAGTCGACGGACGTGGGATACGCAGTATTTT.